These 7 T cell receptor beta chains were sequenced from one sample in a study of blood T cell repertoires in COVID-19. This table comes from immunoSEQ multiplex PCR, and its TCRdb copy is limited to in-frame clones, with some not included. Seen here are about 110,000 clones, 65% to 90% observed once, and the top ten hold 7.9%. Sequencing was carried out using peripheral blood. These receptors were obtained from a woman of 80 years or more with active or convalescent COVID-19.

V usage is TRBV28 and J usage is TRBJ1-4, with D possibly matching TRBD1 (6 bases). The germline V and J ends were trimmed by 3 bases and 2 bases, with 10 bases remaining between them. The CDR3 spans 15 residues. Germline V gene lookup returns CDR1 MDHEN and CDR2 SYDVKM. CDR3 nucleotide sequence: TGTGCCAGCAGTTTTTCAGGGGCTACTAATGAAAAACTGTTTTTT. It encodes CASSFSGATNEKLFF.

The chain combines TRBV9 with TRBJ1-5; TRBD1 is a possible D gene (6 bases). CDR3 length: 15 residues. Deletions cut 0 bases from V and 1 base from J, with 8 bases between. Germline V gene lookup returns CDR1 SGDLS and CDR2 YYNGEE. The CDR3 region has the DNA TGTGCCAGCAGCGTAGGGGGGCAAAGCAATCAGCCCCAGCATTTT. Protein sequence: CASSVGGQSNQPQHF.

J is TRBJ2-5 and V is TRBV7-3, with a weak D call TRBD2 (6 bases). Trimming pared 4 bases from V and 2 bases from J, leaving 14 bases between. CDR1 and CDR2 (germline): SGHTA, FQGTGA. This CDR3 region has 15 residues. The CDR3 is CASSSYLAVQETQYF. CDR3 nucleotide sequence: TGTGCCAGCAGCTCCTATTTAGCGGTACAAGAGACCCAGTACTTC.

V is TRBV19 and J is TRBJ2-5, with TRBD2 identical over 15 bases. The CDR3 consists of 15 residues. The germline V gene encodes CDR1 LNHDA and CDR2 SQIVND (reference sequence). Germline trimming cut 6 bases from V and 4 bases from J; bases unmatched to any gene: 3. The DNA of the CDR3 is TGTGCCAGTAGCGAGGGACTAGCGGGAGGAGAGACCCAGTACTTC. It specifies CASSEGLAGGETQYF. Combining the CDR3 with reference TRBV19 and TRBJ2-5 gives the whole variable domain DGGITQSPKYLFRKEGQNVTLSCEQNLNHDAMYWYRQDPGQGLRLIYYSQIVNDFQKGDIAEGYSVSREKKESFPLTVTSAQKNPTAFYLCASSEGLAGGETQYFGPGTRLLVL.

This chain joins TRBV5-1 and TRBJ2-3; TRBD1 might be the D (5 bases). The V gene's germline CDR1 is SGHRS and CDR2 YFSETQ. The V and J ends lost 0 bases and 3 bases respectively, with 11 bases between them. This CDR3 region has 15 residues. Written as DNA, the CDR3 is TGCGCCAGCAGCTTGGCCGACAGTATAACAGATACGCAGTATTTT. It codes for CASSLADSITDTQYF.

V is TRBV6-1 and J is TRBJ2-3, with 7 bases fitting TRBD1. The trim removed 2 bases at V and 2 bases at J, leaving 7 bases unmatched. The germline gives CDR1 MNHNS, CDR2 SASEGT. This CDR3 comprises 16 residues. CDR3: CASSERGQIVTDTQYF. For the CDR3, the DNA is TGTGCCAGCAGTGAAAGGGGACAGATAGTCACAGATACGCAGTATTTT.

The V call is TRBV6-4, the J call TRBJ2-1; 10 bases map to TRBD2. Germline CDR1 MRHNA, CDR2 SNTAGT. The CDR3 sequence is 17 residues long. V lost 3 bases, J lost 2 bases, and 7 bases stayed unmatched. CDR3 residues: CASSESSGSLTYNEQFF. The CDR3 DNA sequence: TGTGCCAGCAGTGAATCTAGCGGGAGCCTCACCTACAATGAGCAGTTCTTC.